Presented here are 22 T cell receptor beta chains from one specimen sequenced in a study of shared clonotypes between healthy human individuals. Libraries were prepared by immunoSEQ multiplex PCR; TCRdb keeps only in-frame clonotypes and omits some of them. This sample carries over 2 million clones, roughly 96% of them seen once, and the ten largest clones take 0.1% to 0.15%. The sequenced sample was naive CD4+ T cells sorted from blood. The subset denotes: CD45RA+ positively selected. The receptors here all came from a man between 18 and 29 years old in good health.

The chain carries TRBV7-2 and TRBJ1-2; 9 nucleotides match TRBD1. Germline values: CDR1 SGHTA, CDR2 FQGNSA. Losses at the gene ends were 5 bases for V and 8 bases for J; bases not matched to a gene: 9. The CDR3 has 14 residues. The CDR3 here is CASSPTGGSGGYTF. The DNA of the CDR3 is TGTGCCAGCAGCCCCACAGGGGGCTCGGGCGGCTACACCTTC. Filled out from reference TRBV7-2 and TRBJ1-2, the complete variable domain reads GAGVSQSPSNKVTEKGKDVELRCDPISGHTALYWYRQSLGQGLEFLIYFQGNSAPDKSGLPSDRFSAERTGGSVSTLTIQRTQQEDSAVYLCASSPTGGSGGYTFGSGTRLTVV.

The gene calls are TRBV6-6 and TRBJ1-5; the D gene is possibly TRBD1 (5 bases). Looked up from germline, CDR1 is MNHNY and CDR2 is SVGAGI (reference sequence). With 2 bases removed from V and 0 bases from J, the gap between germline ends came to 11 bases. The CDR3 contains 16 residues. As DNA, the CDR3 is TGTGCCAGCAGTTACCGGACTACAGGTAGCAATCAGCCCCAGCATTTT. Protein product: CASSYRTTGSNQPQHF.

The genes are TRBV30 and TRBJ1-4, with D unclear. Between the trimmed V and J ends, which lost 0 bases and 5 bases, there was a span of 10 bases. The V gene's germline CDR1 is GTSNPN and CDR2 SVGIG (reference sequence). The CDR3 has 14 residues. The CDR3 DNA sequence: TGTGCCTGGAGTGTTACAGTAGTGAATGAAAAACTGTTTTTT. It encodes CAWSVTVVNEKLFF. The full variable domain, completed using reference TRBV30 and TRBJ1-4, is SQTIHQWPATLVQPVGSPLSLECTVEGTSNPNLYWYRQAAGRGLQLLFYSVGIGQISSEVPQNLSASRPQDRQFILSSKKLLLSDSGFYLCAWSVTVVNEKLFFGSGTQLSVL.

V usage is TRBV7-9 and J usage is TRBJ1-5; D is perhaps TRBD1 (6 bases). Germline loops: CDR1 SEHNR, CDR2 FQNEAQ (reference sequence). CDR3 size: 17 residues. Trimming removed 1 base at V and 3 bases at J, with 16 bases between. CDR3 in amino acids: CASSLDREAFSNQPQHF. For the CDR3, the DNA is TGTGCCAGCAGCTTAGACAGGGAAGCTTTTTCCAATCAGCCCCAGCATTTT.

This chain uses TRBV5-1 with TRBJ2-3; 9 nucleotides line up with TRBD2. Germline V gives CDR1 SGHRS, CDR2 YFSETQ. The CDR3 consists of 16 residues. The V segment lost 3 bases and the J segment 3 bases; nucleotides outside the gene matches: 8. CDR3 sequence (DNA): TGCGCCAGCAGCTGGGGCCCCACTAGCGGGACAGATACGCAGTATTTT. It translates to CASSWGPTSGTDTQYF.

This clone has at least ten counts. This chain connects TRBV5-6 to TRBJ2-7; D is perhaps TRBD1 or TRBD2 (6 bases each). Germline V gene sequence: CDR1 SGHDT, CDR2 YYEEEE. Deletions cut 4 bases from V and 6 bases from J, with 17 bases between. The CDR3 totals 14 residues. The CDR3 coding sequence is TGTGCCAGCAGCCTTAAGGGGGGCTCTTCCGAGCAGTACTTC. Translated, it gives CASSLKGGSSEQYF.

The V and J genes are TRBV2 and TRBJ1-3; possible D gene TRBD1, 5 bases. With 5 bases removed from V and 1 base from J, the gap between germline ends came to 15 bases. The CDR3 spans 16 residues. Germline-derived CDR1 and CDR2 are SNHLY and FYNNEI. The CDR3 DNA follows: TGTGCCAGCAGTTCCCAAGGGACCCTATCTGGAAACACCATATATTTT. This translates into CASSSQGTLSGNTIYF.

This clone is a singleton in its sample. The gene calls are TRBV7-2 and TRBJ2-7; no reliable D call. V gave up 5 bases and J gave up 1 base, with 15 bases separating them. The CDR3 has 15 residues. CDR1 is SGHTA and CDR2 is FQGNSA in the germline V gene. The CDR3 region has the DNA TGTGCCAGCAGCCTCGACTCTACGGATTCCTACGAGCAGTACTTC. This translates into CASSLDSTDSYEQYF.

The chain uses TRBV5-1 and TRBJ1-2, with 9 bases matching TRBD1. The germline V gene has CDR1 SGHRS and CDR2 YFSETQ. The CDR3 is 14 residues long. Losses at the gene ends were 4 bases for V and 8 bases for J; bases not matched to a gene: 9. CDR3 DNA sequence: TGCGCCAGCAGCCAACCCGGACAGGGGCTAGGCTACACCTTC. Translation: CASSQPGQGLGYTF.

The rearrangement links TRBV7-2 to TRBJ1-4; D uncertain. V gave up 1 base and J gave up 5 bases, with 5 bases separating them. Germline lookup yields CDR1 SGHTA and CDR2 FQGNSA. The CDR3 spans 13 residues. CDR3 nucleotides: TGTGCCAGCAGCTTAGTTGCAAATGAAAAACTGTTTTTT. Translation: CASSLVANEKLFF.

This clone was detected once. Within the sample, other DNA sequences also encode this same CDR3. CDR3 DNA sequence: TGCGCCAGCAGCCGGACAGGAAGCTCCTACAATGAGCAGTTCTTC. The encoded protein is CASSRTGSSYNEQFF. This chain joins TRBV5-1 and TRBJ2-1; 7 bases are shared with TRBD1. Trimming at V came to 4 bases and at J to 0 bases, leaving 4 bases not matched to a gene. There are 15 residues in the CDR3. Per germline, CDR1 SGHRS and CDR2 YFSETQ.

Turning to this clone: Other DNA sequences from this sample encode an identical CDR3 as well. The genes are TRBV6-1 and TRBJ1-5; D may be TRBD1 (6 bases). Trimming pared 7 bases from V and 1 base from J, leaving 8 bases between. The CDR3 runs to 13 residues. Germline CDR1 MNHNS, CDR2 SASEGT. CDR3 DNA: TGTGCCAGCATAGGACAGAGCAATCAGCCCCAGCATTTT. This gives the protein CASIGQSNQPQHF.

This clone was observed a single time. Additional DNA sequences in this sample encode the identical CDR3. This chain joins TRBV5-1 and TRBJ2-1; 8 bases are shared with TRBD2. The ends lost 4 bases at V and 2 bases at J; junction bases unmatched: 5. This CDR3 region has 15 residues. CDR1 and CDR2 from the germline V gene are SGHRS and YFSETQ. The CDR3 loop reads CASSLGGGPYNEQFF. Here the CDR3 DNA reads TGCGCCAGCAGCCTCGGCGGGGGGCCCTACAATGAGCAGTTCTTC.

This clone was detected once. This chain connects TRBV4-1 to TRBJ2-6; possibly TRBD1 for D (6 bases). Trimming shortened V by 9 bases and J by 0 bases, and 18 bases separated the two germline ends. From germline, CDR1 is MGHRA and CDR2 YSYEKL. This CDR3 is 17 amino acids long. CDR3 loop: CASTTGPVPSGANVLTF. CDR3 bases: TGCGCCAGTACGACAGGCCCCGTCCCCTCTGGGGCCAACGTCCTGACTTTC.

The genes are TRBV7-9 and TRBJ1-4, with 7 bases fitting TRBD1. CDR1 and CDR2 from the germline V gene are SEHNR and FQNEAQ (reference sequence). The CDR3 has 16 amino acids. V lost 4 bases and J lost 3; bases outside the gene matches: 8. CDR3 sequence: CASSWSGTAPNEKLFF. The CDR3 DNA reads TGTGCCAGCAGCTGGAGCGGGACAGCCCCTAATGAAAAACTGTTTTTT.

This sequence joins TRBV4-1 and TRBJ2-7, with 11 nucleotides matching TRBD1. CDR3 length equals 15 residues. Germline V gene data show CDR1 as MGHRA and CDR2 as YSYEKL. The V gene end was trimmed by 1 base and the J gene end by 4 bases; junction bases not matched to a gene: 3. CDR3 nucleotide sequence: TGCGCCAGCAGCCAAGGGGGACAGGGGGTTTACGAGCAGTACTTC. Translation gives CASSQGGQGVYEQYF.

This chain uses TRBV30 with TRBJ2-7, with D possibly matching TRBD1 (6 bases). With 2 bases removed from V and 3 bases from J, the gap between germline ends came to 14 bases. This CDR3 has 14 residues. Germline V gives CDR1 GTSNPN, CDR2 SVGIG (reference sequence). CDR3 DNA sequence: TGTGCCTGGAGTTTTGGACAGAAGAACTACGAGCAGTACTTC. Translating gives CAWSFGQKNYEQYF.

This clone was detected only once. This chain links TRBV6-1 with TRBJ2-1; TRBD1 matches at 7 bases. The V segment lost 2 bases and the J segment 9 bases; nucleotides outside the gene matches: 10. Germline V CDR1 and CDR2: MNHNS, SASEGT. The CDR3 consists of 15 residues. CDR3 bases: TGTGCCAGCAGTGAACTTCAAAGACAGGGTGGTGAGCAGTTCTTC. Amino acid sequence: CASSELQRQGGEQFF.

This clone has just one count. The chain is built from TRBV28 and TRBJ1-5; D is unclear. The germline CDR1 and CDR2 sequences are MDHEN and SYDVKM. The CDR3 has 14 amino acids. V lost 5 bases to trimming and J lost 4 bases, with 12 bases between them. The CDR3 nucleotides read TGTGCCAGCAGTCCCTTGGGCGGGAATCAGCCCCAGCATTTT. Amino acids: CASSPLGGNQPQHF.

Points on this clone: Other DNA sequences in the sample encode the same CDR3. This chain connects TRBV5-1 to TRBJ2-1; D gene unclear. CDR1 SGHRS and CDR2 YFSETQ come from the germline V gene. V gave up 2 bases and J gave up 5 bases, with 8 bases separating them. The CDR3 runs 13 residues. The CDR3 nucleotides read TGCGCCAGCAGCTTAGGCCTGAACAATGAGCAGTTCTTC. Its translation: CASSLGLNNEQFF.

This clone was counted once. V is TRBV11-2 and J is TRBJ1-1; D unresolved. Trimming took off 5 bases at V and 7 bases at J, with 11 bases between the two ends. The CDR3 totals 12 residues. Germline loops: CDR1 SGHAT, CDR2 FQNNGV. CDR3 amino acids: CASSIGWGEAFF. The CDR3 bases are TGTGCCAGCAGCATAGGCTGGGGTGAAGCTTTCTTT.

Concerning this clone: Other DNA sequences in this specimen translate into the identical CDR3. The chain uses TRBV7-9 and TRBJ2-7; tentatively, D is TRBD1 (6 bases). CDR3 size: 12 residues. Trimming cost V 8 bases and J 0 bases, with 8 bases left between them. The germline gives CDR1 SEHNR, CDR2 FQNEAQ (reference sequence). The CDR3 nucleotides read TGTGCCAGCCAACAGGGCTCCTACGAGCAGTACTTC. It is translated as CASQQGSYEQYF.